These 11 T cell receptor beta chains were all obtained from the same sample, sequenced in a study of CXCR3-negative and CXCR3-positive naive CD8 T cells. Findings and limits, study-wide: Naive cells that were CXCR3-positive had more hydrophobic TRB CDR3s (compared with CXCR3-negative naive cells).

Through 5' RACE with UMI labels, the TRB cDNA libraries were prepared. Reprocessing the 5' RACE reads, TCRdb reports a single entry for every CDR3 protein and omits DNA. This specimen shows about 90,000 distinct CDR3 sequences; the ten leading clones hold approximately 0.82%. For these receptors, no antigen is known. The material sequenced was naive CXCR3+ CD8+ T cells from blood. Indicated subset: CD45RO-CCR7+CD27+CD95- naive CD8+ T cells expressing CXCR3 (TNR3+). These receptors all come from a human donor in good health. Some clones in this sample may be carry-over from other donors' samples.

V usage is TRBV12-3 or TRBV12-4 and J usage is TRBJ1-1. There are 14 residues in the CDR3. The CDR3: CASSGKRFPLEAFF.

This chain uses TRBV4-1 with TRBJ2-1; checking the TCRdb D call of TRBD1 is not possible without DNA. Germline values: CDR1 MGHRA, CDR2 YSYEKL. This CDR3 has 15 amino acids. Here the CDR3 reads CASSWAVGAYNEQFF.

The chain is built from TRBV6-5 and TRBJ2-3. The CDR3 loop spans 12 amino acids. In germline, CDR1 is MNHEY, CDR2 SVGAGI. The CDR3 reads CAVSPRGDTQYF.

The rearrangement links TRBV20-1 to TRBJ2-3; TCRdb lists TRBD2, though no DNA is available to test this call. The V gene's germline CDR1 is DFQATT and CDR2 SNEGSKA (reference sequence). The CDR3 totals 15 residues. CDR3 region: CSARVLAGVLDTQYF.

The chain couples TRBV29-1 to TRBJ2-7; TCRdb selects TRBD1, and the lack of DNA leaves this call unchecked. This CDR3 contains 16 residues. The germline CDR1 and CDR2 sequences are SQVTM and ANQGSEA. The CDR3 sequence is CSVVGGGQASTYEQYF.

The gene calls are TRBV7-8 and TRBJ2-3; the TCRdb D gene call, TRBD1, has no DNA to confirm it. CDR3 length equals 13 residues. Germline-derived CDR1 and CDR2 are SGHVS and FQNEAQ. The CDR3 sequence: CASSLAPSDTQYF.

This chain joins TRBV6-5 and TRBJ1-2; checking the TCRdb D call of TRBD1 is not possible without DNA. The V gene's germline CDR1 is MNHEY and CDR2 SVGAGI. This CDR3 has 17 amino acids. CDR3 in amino acids: CASSYSWTGLTNYGYTF.

The V and J genes are TRBV5-6 and TRBJ2-2; TCRdb names TRBD1, which stays unverified in the absence of DNA. This CDR3 region has 15 residues. Germline CDR1 reads SGHDT; CDR2 reads YYEEEE. The CDR3 region is CASSLWGAFTGELFF.

This rearrangement joins TRBV27 to TRBJ2-7. The CDR3 covers 13 residues. In germline, CDR1 is MNHEY, CDR2 SMNVEV (reference sequence). CDR3 sequence: CASSLSFAYEQYF.

The chain uses TRBV7-6 and TRBJ2-7; TCRdb names TRBD1, which stays unverified in the absence of DNA. Germline lookup yields CDR1 SGHVS and CDR2 FNYEAQ. CDR3 length: 18 amino acids. CDR3 region: CASSPWDTRDRHAYEQYF.

The chain carries TRBV6-5 and TRBJ2-5; the D call of TRBD2 rests on TCRdb alone, since no DNA is present to check it. Per germline, CDR1 MNHEY and CDR2 SVGAGI. The CDR3 is 17 amino acids. The chain's CDR3 is CASSDLRQGSSSETQYF.